This T cell receptor (beta chain) came from a study of post-analysis software for immune sequencing data. Study-wide background: The disease courses spanned relapsing-remitting, secondary progressive and progressive-relapsing forms of multiple sclerosis. Study-wide findings and caveats: Analysis by F measure revealed that same-batch samples clustered strongly together. A handful of TRBV segments were significantly more frequent in patients than in controls. TRBV5-6, TRBV5-1 and TRBV20-1 were among these segments.

The CDR3 covers 15 residues. Trimming took 4 bases from V and 3 from J; bases not matched to a gene: 2. Unique molecular identifiers were carried by the TCR beta cDNA libraries. Once about 0.85 to 11 million T cells were used, hundreds of thousands of cDNA molecules resulted. A single record per CDR3 protein comes from TCRdb applying MiXCR to the PCR reads. This sample has approximately 660,000 distinct CDR3 sequences, with over 45% found just once. This clonotype appeared a few times. What it binds is not known. The clonotype originates from a girl aged 2-10 years with multiple sclerosis. Specimen: blood. The V gene is TRBV12-3 or TRBV12-4, the J gene TRBJ2-1, with 11 positions matching TRBD1. The CDR3 DNA reads TGTGCCAGCAGTTCGGGACAGGGGGGCTACAATGAGCAGTTCTTC. Translated: CASSSGQGGYNEQFF.